These 27 T cell receptor beta chains were sequenced from one sample in a study of T cell responses to AZD1222 COVID-19 vaccine. Sequenced by immunoSEQ multiplex PCR; TCRdb stores in-frame clones only, minus some. The sample records 150,000 to 200,000 clones, 90% to 95% being singletons. The source material was peripheral blood, sampled 28 days after the second AZD1222 dose. These TCRs come from an adult who received the AZD1222 COVID-19 vaccine.

This chain links TRBV4-1 with TRBJ1-4, with 7 bases matching TRBD1. The germline V gene has CDR1 MGHRA and CDR2 YSYEKL. Trimming took 1 base from V and 0 from J; bases not matched to a gene: 2. The CDR3 extends over 16 amino acids. CDR3 sequence (DNA): TGCGCCAGCAGCCAAGGGACAGGCGCAACTAATGAAAAACTGTTTTTT. It codes for CASSQGTGATNEKLFF.

The chain couples TRBV10-1 to TRBJ2-1, with D perhaps TRBD1 (6 bases). The CDR3 has 15 amino acids. CDR1 is WNHNN, CDR2 SYGVQD, per germline (reference sequence). Trimming shortened V by 3 bases and J by 0 bases, and 9 bases separated the two germline ends. In DNA form, the CDR3 reads TGCGCCAGCAGTGAAGGGGGTTACTCCTACAATGAGCAGTTCTTC. Amino acid sequence: CASSEGGYSYNEQFF.

The genes are TRBV7-3 and TRBJ1-6, with D unclear. The CDR3 has 19 amino acids. The V gene's germline CDR1 is SGHTA and CDR2 FQGTGA. Trimming removed 1 base at V and 3 bases at J, with 19 bases between. The CDR3 region is CASSLKSEPAVSYNSPLHF. The CDR3 nucleotides read TGTGCCAGCAGCTTAAAAAGTGAGCCAGCCGTTAGCTATAATTCACCCCTCCACTTT.

This chain uses TRBV9 with TRBJ1-2, with D maybe TRBD1 (5 bases). Deletions cut 4 bases from V and 4 bases from J, with 20 bases between. This CDR3 spans 16 amino acids. Germline V CDR1 and CDR2: SGDLS, YYNGEE. The CDR3 DNA sequence: TGTGCCAGCAGCCCAAGGGACGTGGCAGTACCCTATGGCTACACCTTC. Its translation: CASSPRDVAVPYGYTF.

This clone occurred once. This sequence joins TRBV2 and TRBJ2-7, with D possibly matching TRBD2 (5 bases). The CDR3 sequence is 12 residues long. Between the trimmed V and J ends, which lost 6 bases and 3 bases, there was a span of 9 bases. CDR1 is SNHLY and CDR2 is FYNNEI in the germline V gene. The CDR3 DNA reads as TGTGCCAGCAGCGGGGAGCTCTACGAGCAGTACTTC. It yields the protein CASSGELYEQYF.

The V call is TRBV27, the J call TRBJ2-7; TRBD2 matches at 8 bases. The CDR3 sequence is 16 residues long. V dropped 4 bases and J dropped 7; count of bases not matched to a gene: 15. Germline assignment: CDR1 MNHEY and CDR2 SMNVEV (reference sequence). The CDR3 loop reads CASSSTLAGPIREQYF. In DNA, the CDR3 is TGTGCCAGCAGTTCAACTTTAGCGGGACCTATCCGGGAGCAGTACTTC.

The genes are TRBV27 and TRBJ1-6; 8 nucleotides align to TRBD1. This CDR3 has 14 amino acids. With 5 bases clipped from V and 9 bases from J, the junction kept 6 bases outside the gene matches. Germline CDR1 reads MNHEY; CDR2 reads SMNVEV (reference sequence). This CDR3 reads CASSLDRVSSPLHF. The CDR3 DNA is TGTGCCAGCAGTCTGGACAGGGTTTCTTCACCCCTCCACTTT.

This clone was seen a single time. CDR3 sequence: CASSHRPRDRGYNSPLHF. Written as DNA, the CDR3 is TGTGCCAGCAGCCACCGACCAAGGGACAGAGGATATAATTCACCCCTCCACTTT. V gene TRBV14 combines with J gene TRBJ1-6, with 7 bases that match TRBD1. CDR3 size: 18 residues. CDR1 is SGHDN, CDR2 FVKESK, per germline. V shed 3 bases and J 4 bases; nucleotides not matched to a gene: 12. The variable domain in full, with the rest retrieved from reference TRBV14 and TRBJ1-6, is EAGVTQFPSHSVIEKGQTVTLRCDPISGHDNLYWYRRVMGKEIKFLLHFVKESKQDESGMPNNRFLAERTGGTYSTLKVQPAELEDSGVYFCASSHRPRDRGYNSPLHFGNGTRLTVT.

This sequence joins TRBV7-8 and TRBJ2-2; 15 bases align to TRBD2. The CDR3 is made up of 18 amino acids. The germline V gene has CDR1 SGHVS and CDR2 FQNEAQ. The V and J ends lost 1 base and 6 bases, in that order; junction bases with no gene match: 6. The CDR3 region is CASSLGRTSGRAAGELFF. CDR3 in DNA: TGTGCCAGCAGCTTAGGGAGGACTAGCGGGAGGGCCGCCGGGGAGCTGTTTTTT.

V usage is TRBV3-1 (or the pseudogene TRBV3-2) and J usage is TRBJ1-1; TRBD1 might be the D (5 bases). The CDR3 spans 12 residues. In germline, CDR1 is LGHDT, CDR2 YNNKEL (reference sequence). V shed 1 base and J shed 6 bases, with 6 bases lying between them. CDR3 residues: CASSQGTPEAFF. In DNA form, the CDR3 reads TGTGCCAGCAGCCAAGGGACACCTGAAGCTTTCTTT.

The rearrangement joins TRBV5-1 to TRBJ2-3, with D possibly called TRBD1 or TRBD2 (5 bases each). Germline-derived CDR1 and CDR2 are SGHRS and YFSETQ. There are 14 residues in the CDR3. V lost 0 bases to trimming and J lost 6 bases, with 11 bases between them. In nucleotides, the CDR3 is TGCGCCAGCAGCTTGGGAGGGGTCAAGGATACGCAGTATTTT. This sequence encodes CASSLGGVKDTQYF.

This rearrangement joins TRBV3-1 (or the pseudogene TRBV3-2) to TRBJ2-1, with TRBD2 matching 9 bases. This CDR3 comprises 16 residues. Trimming removed 8 bases from V and 9 bases from J; junction bases left unmatched: 17. Germline V lookup: CDR1 LGHDT, CDR2 YNNKEL (reference sequence). The CDR3 DNA reads TGTGCCAGCGGCCCGACTTTAGCGGGGGTGGCTAGTGAGCAGTTCTTC. As protein: CASGPTLAGVASEQFF.

The genes are TRBV11-2 and TRBJ1-1; TRBD1 is a possible D gene (5 bases). This CDR3 has 15 residues. Germline CDR1 reads SGHAT; CDR2 reads FQNNGV. The V and J ends lost 0 bases and 1 base respectively, with 9 bases between them. CDR3 DNA sequence: TGTGCCAGCAGCTTAGATCGGACACCGAACACTGAAGCTTTCTTT. It yields the protein CASSLDRTPNTEAFF. Variable domain in full (rest from reference TRBV11-2 and TRBJ1-1): EAGVAQSPRYKIIEKRQSVAFWCNPISGHATLYWYQQILGQGPKLLIQFQNNGVVDDSQLPKDRFSAERLKGVDSTLKIQPAKLEDSAVYLCASSLDRTPNTEAFFGQGTRLTVV.

This rearrangement joins TRBV7-2 to TRBJ1-2; the D is unclear. Per the germline V gene, CDR1 is SGHTA and CDR2 is FQGNSA. Deletions cut 5 bases from V and 11 bases from J, with 15 bases between. The CDR3 totals 12 residues. The CDR3 loop reads CASSPGPPPYTF. The CDR3 DNA is TGTGCCAGCAGCCCTGGACCCCCCCCGTACACCTTC.

The chain uses TRBV7-2 and TRBJ2-7; 7 bases line up with TRBD1. V lost 5 bases and J lost 3; bases outside the gene matches: 4. This CDR3 contains 13 residues. Per germline, CDR1 SGHTA and CDR2 FQGNSA. The CDR3 loop reads CASSGTAIYEQYF. CDR3 bases: TGTGCCAGCAGCGGGACAGCCATCTACGAGCAGTACTTC. Together with reference TRBV7-2 and TRBJ2-7, the CDR3 gives the full variable domain: GAGVSQSPSNKVTEKGKDVELRCDPISGHTALYWYRQSLGQGLEFLIYFQGNSAPDKSGLPSDRFSAERTGGSVSTLTIQRTQQEDSAVYLCASSGTAIYEQYFGPGTRLTVT.

This clone was seen only once. The chain recombines TRBV6-6 with TRBJ1-1, with D perhaps TRBD1 (5 bases). Trimming removed 10 bases at V and 12 bases at J, with 24 bases between. Germline V gene sequence: CDR1 MNHNY, CDR2 SVGAGI (reference sequence). The CDR3 has 13 amino acids. The CDR3 DNA follows: TGTGCCACCACCTTGGCGACAGCGGGGGAGACTTTCTTT. This codes for CATTLATAGETFF.

V gene TRBV7-2 combines with J gene TRBJ2-1, with 8 bases identical to TRBD1. After removal of 4 bases from V and 0 bases from J, the junction contained 5 bases not matched to a gene. Per germline, CDR1 SGHTA and CDR2 FQGNSA. The CDR3 contains 16 residues. The CDR3 nucleotides are TGTGCCAGCAGCTCGACAGGGGATAGCTCCTACAATGAGCAGTTCTTC. It yields the protein CASSSTGDSSYNEQFF.

This clone was found once. The V and J genes are TRBV9 and TRBJ2-5; D is unresolved. V lost 0 bases and J lost 0, with 6 bases in between. The length of the CDR3 is 14 residues. CDR1 SGDLS and CDR2 YYNGEE come from the germline V gene. The CDR3 DNA follows: TGTGCCAGCAGCGTAGTAGGAGACCAAGAGACCCAGTACTTC. Encoded protein: CASSVVGDQETQYF.

The chain employs TRBV12-5 and TRBJ2-2; D unresolved. This CDR3 spans 13 amino acids. V gave up 6 bases and J gave up 7 bases, with 12 bases separating them. CDR1 and CDR2 from the germline V gene are LGHNT and FRNRAP. The CDR3, as DNA: TGTGCTAGTGGCCCCCTGACACACGGGGAGCTGTTTTTT. Its protein is CASGPLTHGELFF.

This chain uses TRBV6-2 or TRBV6-3 with TRBJ1-2, with TRBD1 matching 7 bases. The CDR3 sequence is 14 residues long. V lost 4 bases and J lost 0; bases outside the gene matches: 2. Germline V CDR1 and CDR2: MNHEY, SVGEGT. The CDR3 sequence: CASSSGQANYGYTF. In nucleotides, the CDR3 is TGTGCCAGCAGTTCCGGACAGGCTAACTATGGCTACACCTTC.

This chain connects TRBV18 to TRBJ1-6; the match to TRBD1 covers 7 bases. Germline V lookup: CDR1 KGHSH, CDR2 LQKENI. The trim removed 4 bases at V and 8 bases at J, leaving 5 bases unmatched. The CDR3 is made up of 14 amino acids. For the CDR3, the DNA is TGTGCCAGCTCACTCACAGGGGCCGATTCACCCCTCCACTTT. This sequence encodes CASSLTGADSPLHF.

This clone was picked up one time. The CDR3 protein is CASSLGNTGELFF. CDR3 nucleotides: TGTGCCAGCAGCTTAGGGAACACCGGGGAGCTGTTTTTT. The chain has TRBV7-9 and TRBJ2-2, with unresolved D. CDR1 SEHNR and CDR2 FQNEAQ come from the germline V gene (reference sequence). This CDR3 has 13 amino acids. V lost 1 base to trimming and J lost 1 base, with 1 base between them.

The rearrangement joins TRBV6-5 to TRBJ1-1; D gene unclear. The germline CDR1 and CDR2 sequences are MNHEY and SVGAGI. The CDR3 has 11 amino acids. V was shortened by 8 bases and J by 1 base, with 5 bases between the two germline ends. The CDR3 reads CASHRNTEAFF. The CDR3, as DNA: TGTGCCAGCCATAGGAACACTGAAGCTTTCTTT.

The rearrangement links TRBV4-2 to TRBJ2-6, with D perhaps given as TRBD1 or TRBD2 (5 bases each). The CDR3 loop spans 15 amino acids. V lost 5 bases, J lost 6 bases, and 14 bases lay in between. The germline V gene has CDR1 LGHNA and CDR2 YNFKEQ. In DNA form, the CDR3 reads TGTGCCAGCAGCTCCCGCCCCGGGACGGCCAACGTCCTGACTTTC. Translating it yields CASSSRPGTANVLTF.

The chain has TRBV29-1 and TRBJ1-2; the match to TRBD1 covers 8 bases. Unmatched junction bases numbered 13, after V lost 4 bases and J lost 6 bases. CDR1 is SQVTM, CDR2 ANQGSEA, per germline. This CDR3 contains 15 residues. CDR3 sequence: CSVVRLQGALNGYTF. CDR3 bases: TGCAGCGTTGTACGACTTCAGGGGGCGCTTAATGGCTACACCTTC.

On this clone itself: Within the sample, other DNA sequences also encode this same CDR3. This sequence joins TRBV9 and TRBJ2-3, with 7 positions matching TRBD1. Losses at the gene ends were 0 bases for V and 0 bases for J; bases not matched to a gene: 4. Germline assignment: CDR1 SGDLS and CDR2 YYNGEE. This CDR3 contains 16 residues. CDR3 coding DNA: TGTGCCAGCAGCGTAGGAGACAGGGATAGCACAGATACGCAGTATTTT. Translated: CASSVGDRDSTDTQYF.

The chain uses TRBV6-5 and TRBJ1-6, with D perhaps matching TRBD1 (5 bases). Germline CDR1 is MNHEY and CDR2 is SVGAGI. V was shortened by 5 bases and J by 8 bases, with 16 bases between the two germline ends. There are 15 residues in the CDR3. The CDR3 sequence is CASSLVRLGHSPLHF. The CDR3 DNA reads as TGTGCCAGCAGTCTAGTTCGACTGGGGCATTCACCCCTCCACTTT.